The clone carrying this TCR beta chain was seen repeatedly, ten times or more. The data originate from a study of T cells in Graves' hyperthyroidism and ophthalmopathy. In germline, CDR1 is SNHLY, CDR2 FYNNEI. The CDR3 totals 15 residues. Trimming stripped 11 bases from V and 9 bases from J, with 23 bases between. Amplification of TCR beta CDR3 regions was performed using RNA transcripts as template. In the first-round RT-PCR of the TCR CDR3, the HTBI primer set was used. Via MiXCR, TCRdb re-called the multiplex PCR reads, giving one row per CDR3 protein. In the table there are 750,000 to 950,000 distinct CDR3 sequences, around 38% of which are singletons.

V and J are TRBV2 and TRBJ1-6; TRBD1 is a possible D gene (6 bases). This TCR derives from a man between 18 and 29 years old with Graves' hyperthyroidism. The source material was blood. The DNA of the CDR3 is TGTGCCCACGAACAGGGTCTTAAAAGTAGTTCACCCCTCCACTTT. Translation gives CAHEQGLKSSSPLHF.